This T cell receptor beta chain is from a study of healthy donors' naive CD4 and CD8 T cells (dated by TCRdb to between 2015 and 2017). Regarding the complete study: The donors were selected to cover three age groups of six people each (20-25, 40-50 and 60-70 years), had a mean age of nearly 45, and were half female. For TCR alpha, a new primer set was designed to cover all functional IMGT alpha gene variants, and the remainder of the protocol was kept the same as the beta-chain workflow. To examine how TCR variation is linked to lineage commitment, the study sequenced rearranged TCR alpha and beta chains from naive CD4+ and CD8+ T cells. Peripheral blood mononuclear cells were collected from some 20 healthy, unrelated individuals. The donors were HLA-typed by sequencing at HLA-A, -B, -C, -DRB1, -DQB1 and -DPB1, using the SBTexcellerator protocol, an ABI3130xl analyzer and SBTengine software.

The CDR1 and CDR2 encoded by the germline V gene are SQVTM and ANQGSEA. Measured from the cysteine to the phenylalanine, the CDR3 is 11 residues long. Just the 33-base CDR3 DNA is kept, in frame starting at base 1. V and J are truncated by 6 bases and 7 bases respectively, leaving an intervening sequence of 12 bases. Sequencing used a 454 GS FLX Titanium. A previously published linear amplification protocol was used to build TCR libraries from around 460 ng of total RNA. Sequencing was performed on the Roche/454 Genome Sequencer with Titanium chemistry. For the original study's pipeline: From about 5 of the healthy donors, a total of under 90,000 rearranged TCR alpha transcripts were sequenced. Duplicate transcripts were removed, and unique TCR clonotypes were defined by the CDR3 junction according to IMGT nomenclature. Logistic regression in R 2.13.0 modeled CD4 versus CD8 status as a function of V and J genes, with adjustment for donor effects and Bonferroni correction for multiple testing. Through fastp at Q25 and MiXCR, TCRdb rebuilt clones from the public reads, retaining in-frame beta chains. Identical CDR3 protein sequences are pooled into one entry, listed with their most common genes and DNA. The V and J calls reflect TCRdb's pipeline rather than the authors' work. This sample gives 200,000 or so distinct CDR3 sequences in total; 65% to 80% of them show up just once. More than 2% of the sample is in the top ten clones.

Turning to this clonotype: Its antigen is currently not known. No quality values exist for individual bases; no much larger clone is one base distant.

Cells with a CD4+CD8-CD45RO-CD45RA+ profile were isolated by FACS and defined as naive CD4+ T cells, and those with a CD8+CD4-CD45RA+CD27bright profile were defined as naive CD8+ T cells. The antibodies used for sorting targeted CD4 (RPA-T4), CD8 (SK1), CD27 (O323), CD45RA (HI100) and CD45RO (UCHL1). Beyond this particular receptor, the publication reports: Taken together, V genes, J genes and CDR3 charge appeared to account for 10% to 15% of the variance in CD4/CD8 propensity, acting in a largely additive way. In both chains, CD4+ lineage was linked to a positively charged CDR3, whereas CD8+ lineage was linked to a negatively charged CDR3. Bias between naive CD4+ and CD8+ cells was reportedly observed for most V and J gene segments, consistently across donors and independently of HLA genotype. Because alpha and beta chains were sequenced in bulk and could not be paired, combined chain effects were not evaluated. The study did not directly address possible repertoire bias arising from homeostatic proliferation of naive T cells.

The chain joins TRBV29-1 to TRBJ1-1; the D gene identity is not certain. The source is a pool of human donors in good health; the sample pools cells from several healthy donors. Material for sequencing was naive CD4+ and CD8+ T cells sorted from blood, pooled from several donors. The cell subset or site label, read with the paper, signifies: FACS-sorted naive CD4+ (CD45RO-CD45RA+) and naive CD8+ (CD45RA+CD27bright) T cells. CDR3 protein: CSVDFGIEAFF. The DNA sequence is given as TGCAGCGTCGATTTTGGTATTGAAGCTTTCTTT.